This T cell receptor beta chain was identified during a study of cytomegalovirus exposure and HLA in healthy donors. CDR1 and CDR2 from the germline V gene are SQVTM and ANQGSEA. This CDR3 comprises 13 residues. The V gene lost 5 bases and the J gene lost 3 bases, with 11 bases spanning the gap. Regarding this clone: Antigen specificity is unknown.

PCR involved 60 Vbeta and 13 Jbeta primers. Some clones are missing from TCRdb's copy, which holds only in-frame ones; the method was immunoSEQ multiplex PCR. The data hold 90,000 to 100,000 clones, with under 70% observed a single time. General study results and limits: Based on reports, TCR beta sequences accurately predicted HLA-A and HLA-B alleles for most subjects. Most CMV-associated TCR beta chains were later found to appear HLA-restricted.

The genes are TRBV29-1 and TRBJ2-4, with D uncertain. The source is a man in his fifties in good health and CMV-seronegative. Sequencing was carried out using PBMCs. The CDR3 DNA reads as TGCAGCGTTCTACAGCCGGACAAAAACATTCAGTACTTC. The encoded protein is CSVLQPDKNIQYF.